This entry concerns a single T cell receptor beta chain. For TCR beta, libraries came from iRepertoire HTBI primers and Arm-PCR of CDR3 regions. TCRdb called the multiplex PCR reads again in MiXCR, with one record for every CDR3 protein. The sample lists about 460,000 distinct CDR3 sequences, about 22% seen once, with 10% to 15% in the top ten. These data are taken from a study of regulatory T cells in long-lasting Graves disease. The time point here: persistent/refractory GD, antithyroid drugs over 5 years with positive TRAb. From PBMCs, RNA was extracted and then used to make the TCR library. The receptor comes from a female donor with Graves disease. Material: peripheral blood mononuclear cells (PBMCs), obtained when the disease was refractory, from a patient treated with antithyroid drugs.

The CDR3 protein is CSVEESFGNTIYF. CDR3 in DNA: TGCAGCGTTGAAGAGTCGTTCGGAAACACCATATATTTT. V usage is TRBV29-1 and J usage is TRBJ1-3; D is unresolved. Germline V gives CDR1 SQVTM, CDR2 ANQGSEA. Trimming took off 0 bases at V and 4 bases at J, with 7 bases between the two ends. CDR3 length: 13 amino acids.